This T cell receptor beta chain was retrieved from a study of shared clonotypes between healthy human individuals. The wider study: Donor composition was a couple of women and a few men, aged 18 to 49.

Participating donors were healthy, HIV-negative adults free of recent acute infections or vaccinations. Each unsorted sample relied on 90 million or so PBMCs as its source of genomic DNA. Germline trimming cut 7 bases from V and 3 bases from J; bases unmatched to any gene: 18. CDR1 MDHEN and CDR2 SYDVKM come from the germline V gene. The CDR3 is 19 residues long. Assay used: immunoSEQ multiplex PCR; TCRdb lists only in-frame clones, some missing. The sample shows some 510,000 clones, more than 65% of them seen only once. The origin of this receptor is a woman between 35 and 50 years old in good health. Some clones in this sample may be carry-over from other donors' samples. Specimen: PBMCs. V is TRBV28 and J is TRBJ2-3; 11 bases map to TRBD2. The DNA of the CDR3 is TGTGCCAGCACCGGCTCGTACGGGACTAGCGGCGGGCTTACAGATACGCAGTATTTT. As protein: CASTGSYGTSGGLTDTQYF. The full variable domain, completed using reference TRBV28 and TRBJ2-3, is DVKVTQSSRYLVKRTGEKVFLECVQDMDHENMFWYRQDPGLGLRLIYFSYDVKMKEKGDIPEGYSVSREKKERFSLILESASTNQTSMYLCASTGSYGTSGGLTDTQYFGPGTRLTVL.